These T cell receptor beta chains were read from a single sample in a study of HIV-infected children after antiretroviral therapy interruption. TCRdb analysed the 3' RACE reads with MiXCR anew, one entry per CDR3 protein. The table shows about 86,000 distinct CDR3 sequences, with roughly 6.4% occurring only once. Source: CD45RA+ CD4+ T cells from PBMCs, pooled from several time points, taken from a donor given antiretroviral therapy, either interrupted or continuous. These receptor sequences come from a pool of human donors with HIV. Both conserved end residues are part of each CDR3. D genes are given only for firm matches. Rows give clone size only sometimes, using once, few, many, or a class for an expanded clone.

size	V	D	J	CDR3	DNA
many	TRBV20-1	NA	TRBJ2-3	CSASLSSRATDTQYF	TGCAGTGCTAGTCTGTCTAGCAGGGCCACAGATACGCAGTATTTT
many	TRBV4-1	NA	TRBJ2-5	CASSQGSNNRPQETQYF	TGCGCCAGCAGCCAAGGGAGTAACAACAGACCCCAAGAGACCCAGTACTTC
many	TRBV6-4	NA	TRBJ1-1	CASSEEENTEAFF	TGTGCCAGCAGTGAGGAGGAGAACACTGAAGCTTTCTTT
many	TRBV20-1	NA	TRBJ1-1	CSASAGMNTEAFF	TGCAGTGCTAGCGCAGGCATGAACACTGAAGCTTTCTTT
medium-sized	TRBV7-2	TRBD1	TRBJ1-2	CASSLASRQGVNYGYTF	TGTGCCAGCAGCTTAGCGTCCCGACAGGGTGTAAACTATGGCTACACCTTC
many	TRBV5-1	NA	TRBJ2-3	CASSGTTEGTQYF	TGCGCCAGCAGCGGGACGACGGAGGGTACGCAGTATTTT
many	TRBV10-3	NA	TRBJ2-7	CAISLSPGIYEQYF	TGTGCCATCAGTCTTTCACCGGGAATCTACGAGCAGTACTTC
many	TRBV6-6	NA	TRBJ2-7	CASSYSRGDEQYF	TGTGCCAGCAGTTACTCGAGGGGAGACGAGCAGTACTTC
many	TRBV7-9	TRBD1	TRBJ1-2	CASSARTGGDPYGYTF	TGTGCCAGCAGCGCCCGGACAGGAGGCGACCCCTATGGCTACACCTTC
NA	TRBV5-6	NA	TRBJ2-3	CASARTDTQYF	TGTGCCAGCGCTCGAACAGATACGCAGTATTTT
many	TRBV28	NA	TRBJ2-1	CASSLFVGAQFF	TGTGCCAGCAGTTTATTCGTGGGGGCGCAGTTCTTC
many	TRBV20-1	NA	TRBJ2-1	CSARAVDSSYNEQFF	TGCAGTGCTAGAGCCGTGGACAGCTCCTACAATGAGCAGTTCTTC
many	TRBV20-1	TRBD2	TRBJ2-4	CSARTRTSSIAKNIQYF	TGCAGTGCTAGAACGCGGACTAGCTCCATAGCCAAAAACATTCAGTACTTC
many	TRBV12-3/TRBV12-4	TRBD2	TRBJ2-7	CASSLGGGSGEQYF	TGTGCCAGCAGTTTAGGGGGCGGGAGCGGCGAGCAGTACTTC
many	TRBV30	NA	TRBJ2-3	CAWSVQRQTALGSTDTQYF	TGTGCCTGGAGTGTACAGCGGCAGACTGCCCTGGGGAGCACAGATACGCAGTATTTT
many	TRBV20-1	TRBD1	TRBJ1-5	CSARETGIYQPQHF	TGCAGTGCTAGAGAGACAGGGATATATCAGCCCCAGCATTTT
many	TRBV28	NA	TRBJ2-7	CATMDGITYEQYF	TGTGCCACCATGGACGGGATAACCTACGAGCAGTACTTC
NA	TRBV5-1	TRBD2	TRBJ2-5	CASTPVKRGQGETQYF	TGCGCCAGCACACCTGTCAAGCGGGGCCAAGGGGAGACCCAGTACTTC
NA	TRBV20-1	TRBD2	TRBJ2-3	CSARSPSGGSSTDTQYF	TGCAGTGCTAGAAGTCCTAGCGGGGGGTCTAGCACAGATACGCAGTATTTT
NA	TRBV6-5	TRBD1	TRBJ1-6	CASSYSIFDRGAPLHF	TGTGCCAGCAGTTACTCGATTTTCGACAGGGGAGCACCCCTCCACTTT
medium-sized	TRBV7-2	TRBD2	TRBJ2-1	CASSLWTSGTTYNEQFF	TGTGCCAGCAGCTTATGGACTAGCGGGACGACCTACAATGAGCAGTTCTTC
many	TRBV11-1	NA	TRBJ1-2	CASSEDATSMGYTF	TGTGCCAGCAGCGAAGACGCCACCAGCATGGGCTACACCTTC
many	TRBV27	TRBD2	TRBJ2-3	CASIAGPADTQYF	TGTGCCAGTATAGCGGGGCCGGCAGATACGCAGTATTTT
few	TRBV5-1	TRBD2	TRBJ2-7	CASSPQPLADSYEQYF	TGCGCCAGCAGCCCCCAACCCCTAGCGGACTCCTACGAGCAGTACTTC
NA	TRBV12-3/TRBV12-4	NA	TRBJ1-1	CASSQVGGTEAFF	TGTGCCAGCAGCCAAGTGGGGGGCACTGAAGCTTTCTTT
many	TRBV20-1	TRBD2	TRBJ2-1	CSARDPTSGGTYNEQFF	TGCAGTGCTAGAGATCCAACTAGCGGGGGGACCTACAATGAGCAGTTCTTC
many	TRBV11-2	NA	TRBJ1-1	CASSLSAGSLVGTEAFF	TGTGCCAGCAGCTTGTCGGCAGGATCTTTAGTCGGGACTGAAGCTTTCTTT
many	TRBV29-1	TRBD2	TRBJ2-1	CSVVLGLADYNEQFF	TGCAGCGTTGTTCTGGGACTAGCGGATTACAATGAGCAGTTCTTC
few	TRBV4-2	NA	TRBJ2-1	CASSLQSSSYNEQFF	TGTGCCAGCAGCCTACAATCCAGCTCCTACAATGAGCAGTTCTTC
many	TRBV4-2	TRBD2	TRBJ2-1	CASSQARTSGSSYNEQFF	TGTGCCAGCAGCCAAGCTCGGACTAGCGGGAGCTCCTACAATGAGCAGTTCTTC
many	TRBV5-1	NA	TRBJ2-3	CASSLSGDTQYF	TGCGCCAGCAGCTTGTCAGGAGATACGCAGTATTTT
NA	TRBV5-4	NA	TRBJ1-6	CASSLAGSYNSPLHF	TGTGCCAGCAGCTTGGCCGGGTCCTATAATTCACCCCTCCACTTT
many	TRBV7-2	NA	TRBJ1-2	CASSLGRENYGYTF	TGTGCCAGCAGCCTAGGACGGGAAAACTATGGCTACACCTTC
many	TRBV5-1	NA	TRBJ1-5	CASSLNGQPQHF	TGCGCCAGCAGCTTGAACGGGCAGCCCCAGCATTTT
many	TRBV6-5	TRBD2	TRBJ2-1	CASKRDLYNEQFF	TGTGCCAGTAAGCGGGATCTCTACAATGAGCAGTTCTTC
NA	TRBV5-1	NA	TRBJ2-3	CASSLSAGPDTQYF	TGCGCCAGCAGCTTGAGTGCAGGGCCAGATACGCAGTATTTT
many	TRBV7-9	NA	TRBJ1-1	CASSPSWGAGTEAFF	TGTGCCAGCAGCCCCTCATGGGGGGCTGGGACTGAAGCTTTCTTT
many	TRBV7-9	TRBD1	TRBJ1-1	CASSPRSPILTGPNTEAFF	TGTGCCAGCAGCCCCCGGAGCCCAATCTTGACAGGGCCGAACACTGAAGCTTTCTTT
many	TRBV12-3/TRBV12-4	NA	TRBJ2-1	CASRKTTKWQFF	TGTGCCAGCAGGAAAACGACTAAATGGCAGTTCTTC
many	TRBV12-3/TRBV12-4	NA	TRBJ1-4	CASSFITATNEKLFF	TGTGCCAGCAGTTTCATCACTGCAACTAATGAAAAACTGTTTTTT
NA	TRBV7-9	NA	TRBJ2-1	CASSFSRSDNEQFF	TGTGCCAGCAGCTTTTCCAGGAGCGACAATGAGCAGTTCTTC
many	TRBV12-3/TRBV12-4	TRBD1	TRBJ1-6	CASSWDRGKSPLHF	TGTGCCAGCAGTTGGGACAGGGGAAAATCACCCCTCCACTTT
many	TRBV5-1	NA	TRBJ2-3	CASSSLSSPDTQYF	TGCGCCAGCAGCTCCCTGAGCAGTCCGGATACGCAGTATTTT
many	TRBV7-2	NA	TRBJ2-1	CASSFTVSPGNEQFF	TGTGCCAGCAGCTTCACAGTATCCCCTGGCAATGAGCAGTTCTTC
many	TRBV15	TRBD2	TRBJ2-5	CATSRGGTSGTETQYF	TGTGCCACCAGCAGAGGTGGGACTAGTGGGACGGAGACCCAGTACTTC
many	TRBV5-1	TRBD2	TRBJ2-5	CASSLVPGGAGEETQYF	TGCGCCAGCAGCTTGGTACCGGGAGGGGCAGGAGAAGAGACCCAGTACTTC